This is a list of T cell receptor beta chains from one sample in a study of T-cell memory formation after mild COVID-19. TCRdb ran MiXCR on the 5' RACE reads and lists one entry per CDR3 protein. The sample holds about 60,000 distinct CDR3 sequences, less than 15% seen once. The specimen was PBMCs or a T cell subset sorted from them (not recorded which). The receptor source for this set is a young man who had mild COVID-19 (a few samples of this study predate the infection). Cell type and time point are not known. Both conserved end residues are trimmed from each CDR3. Not every row has a clone size; where given, it reads once, few, many or a size class.

v_gene: TRBV10-2
len: 11
abundance: .
j_gene: TRBJ1-2
CDR3aa: ASRGGGNYGYT

v_gene: TRBV20-1
len: 7
abundance: .
j_gene: TRBJ2-5
CDR3aa: SPLGTQY

v_gene: TRBV5-1
len: 12
abundance: .
j_gene: TRBJ1-2
CDR3aa: ASSLADGHYGYT

v_gene: TRBV12-5
len: 9
abundance: few
j_gene: TRBJ2-7
CDR3aa: ASGLGYEQY

v_gene: TRBV5-4
len: 13
abundance: .
j_gene: TRBJ2-1
CDR3aa: ASSFGSISYNEQF

v_gene: TRBV7-9
len: 12
abundance: few
j_gene: TRBJ2-3
CDR3aa: ASRYQGLTDTQY

v_gene: TRBV21-1
len: 14
abundance: .
j_gene: TRBJ2-4
CDR3aa: ASSKEAPAGRNIQY

v_gene: TRBV20-1
len: 11
abundance: many
j_gene: TRBJ1-1
CDR3aa: SARGIDRVEAF

v_gene: TRBV6-2/TRBV6-3
len: 9
abundance: .
j_gene: TRBJ2-5
CDR3aa: ASSAGGTQY

v_gene: TRBV7-3
len: 13
abundance: .
j_gene: TRBJ2-2
CDR3aa: ASRDTAGGPGELF

v_gene: TRBV11-2
len: 11
abundance: .
j_gene: TRBJ2-7
CDR3aa: ASSSVRSYEQY

v_gene: TRBV5-1
len: 11
abundance: few
j_gene: TRBJ2-2
CDR3aa: ASSFPDTGELF

v_gene: TRBV7-3
len: 13
abundance: .
j_gene: TRBJ2-3
CDR3aa: ASSLDRSSTDTQY

v_gene: TRBV28
len: 12
abundance: many
j_gene: TRBJ2-6
CDR3aa: ASSLHSGANVLT

v_gene: TRBV24-1
len: 12
abundance: few
j_gene: TRBJ2-1
CDR3aa: ATSDLQGEYEQF

v_gene: TRBV5-4
len: 13
abundance: .
j_gene: TRBJ2-5
CDR3aa: ASSSGGGAEETQY

v_gene: TRBV4-3
len: 13
abundance: few
j_gene: TRBJ2-7
CDR3aa: ASSQDLAASYEQY

v_gene: TRBV28
len: 14
abundance: many
j_gene: TRBJ2-3
CDR3aa: ASSSSGGAGTDTQY

v_gene: TRBV5-1
len: 14
abundance: many
j_gene: TRBJ2-1
CDR3aa: ASSRPQVAGRVEQF

v_gene: TRBV7-2
len: 13
abundance: few
j_gene: TRBJ1-2
CDR3aa: ASSLGGDRGSGYT

v_gene: TRBV7-3
len: 12
abundance: .
j_gene: TRBJ2-3
CDR3aa: ASSAGQASDTQY

v_gene: TRBV6-2/TRBV6-3
len: 15
abundance: few
j_gene: TRBJ2-1
CDR3aa: ASSRRLAGDVSYEQF

v_gene: TRBV19
len: 11
abundance: .
j_gene: TRBJ2-6
CDR3aa: ASGNSGANVLT

v_gene: TRBV5-4
len: 11
abundance: .
j_gene: TRBJ2-5
CDR3aa: ASSLVWSETQY

v_gene: TRBV5-1
len: 14
abundance: few
j_gene: TRBJ2-2
CDR3aa: ASSFASGGNTGELF

v_gene: TRBV13
len: 11
abundance: few
j_gene: TRBJ1-6
CDR3aa: ASSQARGGPLH

v_gene: TRBV10-3
len: 13
abundance: few
j_gene: TRBJ2-5
CDR3aa: AISAVAGVWETQY

v_gene: TRBV5-6
len: 12
abundance: few
j_gene: TRBJ2-5
CDR3aa: ASSFIAGGETQY

v_gene: TRBV7-8
len: 13
abundance: few
j_gene: TRBJ2-1
CDR3aa: ASSSLGGIYNEQF

v_gene: TRBV5-1
len: 11
abundance: few
j_gene: TRBJ1-1
CDR3aa: ASSWTRNTEAL

v_gene: TRBV28
len: 12
abundance: few
j_gene: TRBJ2-5
CDR3aa: ASSLLGAEETQY

v_gene: TRBV5-1
len: 17
abundance: .
j_gene: TRBJ2-1
CDR3aa: ASSPRTGTSGGAYNEQF

v_gene: TRBV20-1
len: 10
abundance: few
j_gene: TRBJ2-1
CDR3aa: SARSSGAEQF

v_gene: TRBV3-1
len: 10
abundance: .
j_gene: TRBJ2-1
CDR3aa: ASSNRHNEQF

v_gene: TRBV12-3/TRBV12-4
len: 11
abundance: few
j_gene: TRBJ1-2
CDR3aa: ASSQTGGRGYT

v_gene: TRBV7-2
len: 11
abundance: many
j_gene: TRBJ1-5
CDR3aa: ASSLRGDQPQH

v_gene: TRBV7-2
len: 15
abundance: .
j_gene: TRBJ1-6
CDR3aa: ASSLSKGESYNSPLH

v_gene: TRBV7-9
len: 11
abundance: .
j_gene: TRBJ2-1
CDR3aa: ASSVTQGTEQF

v_gene: TRBV7-6
len: 13
abundance: .
j_gene: TRBJ2-2
CDR3aa: ASSSGQTGGGELF

v_gene: TRBV7-2
len: 11
abundance: .
j_gene: TRBJ1-1
CDR3aa: ASSAVGVTRAF

v_gene: TRBV11-2
len: 13
abundance: medium-sized
j_gene: TRBJ2-1
CDR3aa: ASSHSGGPVRGGF

v_gene: TRBV7-9
len: 13
abundance: many
j_gene: TRBJ2-5
CDR3aa: ASSFLSLASETQY

v_gene: TRBV5-1
len: 14
abundance: many
j_gene: TRBJ2-4
CDR3aa: ASSGLGDAVKNIQY

v_gene: TRBV9
len: 14
abundance: once
j_gene: TRBJ2-3
CDR3aa: ASSVGMRAGPQQEY

v_gene: TRBV9
len: 16
abundance: few
j_gene: TRBJ2-3
CDR3aa: ASSATHRLPPSTDTQY

v_gene: TRBV10-1
len: 12
abundance: .
j_gene: TRBJ2-3
CDR3aa: ASSGAGVTDTQY

v_gene: TRBV20-1
len: 13
abundance: .
j_gene: TRBJ2-3
CDR3aa: SANPLTRGLDTQY

v_gene: TRBV28
len: 13
abundance: few
j_gene: TRBJ1-1
CDR3aa: ASSLVGRMDTEAF

v_gene: TRBV6-2/TRBV6-3
len: 13
abundance: many
j_gene: TRBJ2-6
CDR3aa: AARTGYSGANVLT

v_gene: TRBV21-1
len: 15
abundance: .
j_gene: TRBJ2-6
CDR3aa: ATSKGCQLSGANVLT

v_gene: TRBV5-1
len: 14
abundance: .
j_gene: TRBJ2-5
CDR3aa: ASSSLAGGGQETQY

v_gene: TRBV20-1
len: 14
abundance: many
j_gene: TRBJ2-7
CDR3aa: SASTSGGAGFNEQY

v_gene: TRBV20-1
len: 11
abundance: .
j_gene: TRBJ2-2
CDR3aa: SARGPQPGPLF

v_gene: TRBV7-2
len: 11
abundance: .
j_gene: TRBJ1-4
CDR3aa: ASSWATGEKLF

v_gene: TRBV7-2
len: 12
abundance: once
j_gene: TRBJ1-1
CDR3aa: ASSLDYSNTEAF

v_gene: TRBV6-6
len: 14
abundance: many
j_gene: TRBJ2-3
CDR3aa: ASRAYGGLSTDTQY

v_gene: TRBV27
len: 13
abundance: few
j_gene: TRBJ2-5
CDR3aa: ASSPRPAGKETQY